Listed below are T cell receptor beta chains from one sample, sequenced in a study of T cell repertoires in cytomegalovirus infection. TCRdb used MiXCR to reprocess the reads, holding one entry per CDR3 protein. The sample has fewer than 200,000 distinct CDR3 sequences; roughly 14% are singletons. Sequenced sample: PBMCs. The receptors were sampled from a human donor in good health (CMV status not recorded). Some clones in this sample may be carry-over from other donors' samples. Both conserved end residues are part of each CDR3. A D gene is named only where the DNA matches it firmly. The size field is filled for only some rows; it gives once, few, many or a size class.

DNA	CDR3	size	V	J	D	length
TGTGCCAGCAGCCCCAGACTAGCGGGACCGGAATCCTACAATGAGCAGTTCTTC	CASSPRLAGPESYNEQFF	few	TRBV13	TRBJ2-1	TRBD2	18
TGTGCCAGCAGTCTCGGGACACCCAATGAAAAACTGTTTTTT	CASSLGTPNEKLFF	many	TRBV7-9	TRBJ1-4	.	14
TGTGCCAGCAGCGCGGGGTTGAACACTGAAGCTTTCTTT	CASSAGLNTEAFF	many	TRBV28	TRBJ1-1	.	13
TGCAGCGTTGAGGGACGGATCTCTGGGGCCAACGTCCTGACTTTC	CSVEGRISGANVLTF	few	TRBV29-1	TRBJ2-6	.	15
TGCGCCAGCAGTCGACAGGCCCTCTCCTACAATGAGCAGTTCTTC	CASSRQALSYNEQFF	few	TRBV4-1	TRBJ2-1	.	15
TGTGCCAGCAGTGGGGGAGCCCAAGAGACCCAGTACTTC	CASSGGAQETQYF	many	TRBV28	TRBJ2-5	.	13
TGTGCCAGCAGTTACTCGAGAACCCGGGGCGCCAAGGGTGAGCAGTTCTTC	CASSYSRTRGAKGEQFF	.	TRBV6-6	TRBJ2-1	.	17
TGTGCCAGTAGTGTCAGGGCCAACTCTGGGGCCAACGTCCTGACTTTC	CASSVRANSGANVLTF	.	TRBV19	TRBJ2-6	.	16
TGCAGCGTTACTAGCGGGAGTTACAATGAGCAGTTCTTC	CSVTSGSYNEQFF	few	TRBV29-1	TRBJ2-1	TRBD2	13
TGTGCCAGCAGCTTAGACTCAAACACTGAAGCTTTCTTT	CASSLDSNTEAFF	many	TRBV7-9	TRBJ1-1	.	13
TGTGCCAGCAGCTTACCCGGGACAGAACAAGAGACCCAGTACTTC	CASSLPGTEQETQYF	.	TRBV7-9	TRBJ2-5	TRBD1	15
TGTGCCAGCAGCTCGCGACAGGGTTTAGGCACTGAAGCTTTCTTT	CASSSRQGLGTEAFF	many	TRBV7-9	TRBJ1-1	TRBD1	15
TGTGCCAGCAGCTTCCCCGGAGGGGGCGTCATCCTTTCAGAAAATCAGCCCCAGCATTTT	CASSFPGGGVILSENQPQHF	many	TRBV3-1	TRBJ1-5	TRBD1	20
TGTGCCAGCAGCTTAGGTGGGAGCTTCCTCTACGAGCAGTACTTC	CASSLGGSFLYEQYF	many	TRBV7-2	TRBJ2-7	.	15
TGTGCCAGCACCTCTGGTGGAGCAGGAAACCACCGGGTCTACGAGCAGTACTTC	CASTSGGAGNHRVYEQYF	many	TRBV7-9	TRBJ2-7	.	18
TGTGCCAGCAGCTTACGCCAGGGGGTGTCGGGAAACACCATATATTTT	CASSLRQGVSGNTIYF	many	TRBV7-2	TRBJ1-3	TRBD1	16
TGCAGCGTTGGAACTGCAACTAGCTCCTACGAGCAGTACTTC	CSVGTATSSYEQYF	few	TRBV29-1	TRBJ2-7	.	14
TGTGCCAGCAGTTTCGGGGTTGGTCAGTACTTC	CASSFGVGQYF	many	TRBV6-2/TRBV6-3	TRBJ2-4	.	11
TGCGCCAGCAGTCAATCGGGGTTCTCGGCAGGGGGTTCAACCGGGGAGCTGTTTTTT	CASSQSGFSAGGSTGELFF	few	TRBV23-1	TRBJ2-2	TRBD1	19
TGTGCCAGCGAAGGGGGGGCAGATAATTCACCCCTCCACTTT	CASEGGADNSPLHF	many	TRBV2	TRBJ1-6	.	14
TGTGCCAGCAGCCCGCATGGCACAGGGGGGAACACTGAAGCTTTCTTT	CASSPHGTGGNTEAFF	many	TRBV12-3/TRBV12-4	TRBJ1-1	TRBD1	16
TGTGCCAGCAGTTTTTCCGTCAGAGTTCTAGCCAAAAACATTCAGTACTTC	CASSFSVRVLAKNIQYF	many	TRBV12-3/TRBV12-4	TRBJ2-4	.	17
TGTGCCAGCAGCTTAACCGACGGGAGCTCCTACGAGCAGTACTTC	CASSLTDGSSYEQYF	many	TRBV7-9	TRBJ2-7	.	15
TGTGCCAGCAGCGCCCCTGCCTCTAACTATGGCTACACCTTC	CASSAPASNYGYTF	.	TRBV9	TRBJ1-2	.	14
TGTGCCAGCGGCGCCTTCAATCAGCCCCAGCATTTT	CASGAFNQPQHF	many	TRBV7-2	TRBJ1-5	.	12
TGTGCCAGCAGCTTAGGGGGGCTGGCTGAGCAGTTCTTC	CASSLGGLAEQFF	many	TRBV7-2	TRBJ2-1	.	13
TGTGCCAGCAGCTTGGCCGGGACTAGCTGGAGGGAGCAGTTCTTC	CASSLAGTSWREQFF	.	TRBV5-6	TRBJ2-1	TRBD2	15
TGTGCTAGCAGCCCGGGACTTGAAGGGACCCAGTACTTC	CASSPGLEGTQYF	.	TRBV7-7	TRBJ2-5	.	13
TGTGCCGCAGAGGGGCAGAGCTCCTACGAGCAGTACTTC	CAAEGQSSYEQYF	.	TRBV28	TRBJ2-7	.	13
TGCGCCAGCAGGGGGGGACAGGGGCGGAACTACAATGAGCAGTTCTTC	CASRGGQGRNYNEQFF	many	TRBV10-2	TRBJ2-1	TRBD1	16
TGTGCCATCAAAGGGACAGGGCTCACCGGGGAGCTGTTTTTT	CAIKGTGLTGELFF	many	TRBV10-3	TRBJ2-2	TRBD1	14
TGTGCCAGCAGCTTAGCGGCTGGCCGCCGAGAGACCCAGTACTTC	CASSLAAGRRETQYF	few	TRBV7-9	TRBJ2-5	.	15
TGTGCCATCTCCGTGGGGCCGGATAATTCACCCCTCCACTTT	CAISVGPDNSPLHF	few	TRBV10-3	TRBJ1-6	.	14
TGTGCCATCAGACCTGGACAGGGGGCAGGCACTGAAGCTTTCTTT	CAIRPGQGAGTEAFF	.	TRBV10-3	TRBJ1-1	TRBD1	15
TGCAGTGCTCAGGCAGCTAACTATGGCTACACCTTC	CSAQAANYGYTF	few	TRBV20-1	TRBJ1-2	.	12
TGTGCCACGCGGGAGAACACCGGGGAGCTGTTTTTT	CATRENTGELFF	many	TRBV24-1	TRBJ2-2	.	12
TGTGCCAGCAGCTTAGAGGGCGGGGGTACAGATACGCAGTATTTT	CASSLEGGGTDTQYF	many	TRBV7-2	TRBJ2-3	TRBD2	15